The 32 T cell receptor beta chains listed next were all sequenced from one sample in a study of blood T cells in healthy people across ages. For the second PCR, which ran for about 6 to 11 cycles, a sample-barcoded 5' primer and a J-beta primer mix were used. MiXCR, run by TCRdb on the 5' RACE reads, gives a single entry per CDR3 protein. The data show 450,000 to 650,000 distinct CDR3 sequences, about 25% seen once. Another study also made use of these data, one on T cells of mothers and their children.

Material: blood. The receptor set was obtained from a boy younger than 18 in good health.

The V and J genes are TRBV21-1 and TRBJ2-7. TRBV21-1 is assigned pseudogene status. The CDR3 is made up of 10 amino acids. CDR3 residues: CASTRTDLYV. CDR3 nucleotide sequence: TGTGCCAGCACAAGGACGGACCTATACGTC.

This sequence joins TRBV13 and TRBJ1-2, with a weak D call TRBD1 (5 bases). CDR3 size: 12 residues. The V and J ends lost 2 bases and 8 bases respectively, with 9 bases between them. From germline, CDR1 is PRHDT and CDR2 FYEKMQ (reference sequence). This chain's CDR3 is CASSLNGGGYTF. DNA of the CDR3: TGTGCCAGCAGCTTAAATGGGGGGGGCTACACCTTC. Looking up the rest from reference TRBV13 and TRBJ1-2 gives the full variable domain: AAGVIQSPRHLIKEKRETATLKCYPIPRHDTVYWYQQGPGQDPQFLISFYEKMQSDKGSIPDRFSAQQFSDYHSELNMSSLELGDSALYFCASSLNGGGYTFGSGTRLTVV.

The CDR3 is CASSPRPRDNEQFF. The CDR3 bases are TGTGCCAGCAGCCCGAGACCGCGGGACAATGAGCAGTTCTTC. The chain links TRBV5-5 to TRBJ2-5; tentatively, D is TRBD2 (5 bases). The J call is doubtful: the DNA matches TRBJ2-1 better. The CDR3 is made up of 14 amino acids. The germline CDR1 and CDR2 sequences are SGHKS and YYEKEE (reference sequence).

This clonotype has only a few counts. J is TRBJ2-5 and V is TRBV20-1; 7 nucleotides agree with TRBD2. TRBJ2-7 matches the DNA end more closely, so the J call is doubtful. The CDR3 spans 14 residues. Germline loops: CDR1 DFQATT, CDR2 SNEGSKA (reference sequence). CDR3 sequence: CSAPRGGVSYEQYF. The CDR3 region has the DNA TGCAGTGCCCCTCGTGGGGGGGTCTCCTACGAGCAGTACTTC.

A remark on this clonotype: The conserved phenylalanine or tryptophan is not found at the CDR3 terminus, so this likely reflects a read error. This chain connects TRBV7-8 to TRBJ2-3; 8 bases fit TRBD1. The V gene's germline CDR1 is SGHVS and CDR2 FQNEAQ. V dropped 3 bases and J dropped 2; count of bases not matched to a gene: 22. There are 21 residues in the CDR3. This CDR3 reads CASSLRTGTGVRLDSTDTQYL. CDR3 bases: TGTGCCAGCAGCTTGCGTACCGGGACAGGAGTAAGACTAGACTCCACAGATACGCAGTATCTT.

This clonotype showed up just a few times. This chain joins TRBV6-2 or TRBV6-3 and TRBJ1-2; tentative D call: TRBD1 (5 bases). V was pared by 8 bases and J by 4 bases, with 14 bases between. Germline V gene data show CDR1 as MNHEY and CDR2 as SVGEGT. The CDR3 consists of 13 residues. CDR3 in amino acids: CASRVTGTYGYTF. CDR3 DNA: TGTGCCAGCCGCGTGACGGGGACCTATGGCTACACCTTC.

The chain recombines TRBV4-1 with TRBJ2-4, with 7 positions matching TRBD2. Germline values: CDR1 MGHRA, CDR2 YSYEKL. The V gene end was trimmed by 0 bases and the J gene end by 1 base; junction bases not matched to a gene: 6. CDR3 length equals 17 residues. CDR3 nucleotides: TGCGCCAGCAGCCAAGAGACGAGGGAGGGGGCCAAAAACATTCAGTACTTC. This translates into CASSQETREGAKNIQYF.

The chain couples TRBV25-1 to TRBJ1-4; D unclear. The V end lost 6 bases, the J end lost 0 bases, and 8 bases lay between the germline ends. The germline V gene encodes CDR1 MGHDK and CDR2 SYGVNS. This CDR3 is built from 14 residues. In DNA form, the CDR3 reads TGTGCCAGCAGATCGTACTCAACTAATGAAAAACTGTTTTTT. It yields the protein CASRSYSTNEKLFF.

The rearrangement links TRBV3-1 to TRBJ1-1; perhaps TRBD1 as D (6 bases). The CDR3 totals 15 residues. The V gene's germline CDR1 is LGHDT and CDR2 YNNKEL (reference sequence). The ends were cut back, 1 base at V and 4 bases at J, with 13 bases in the middle. The CDR3 reads CASSQGVAGATEAFF. The CDR3 DNA follows: TGTGCCAGCAGCCAAGGGGTGGCAGGGGCCACTGAAGCTTTCTTT. The whole variable domain, filled in from reference TRBV3-1 and TRBJ1-1, reads DTAVSQTPKYLVTQMGNDKSIKCEQNLGHDTMYWYKQDSKKFLKIMFSYNNKELIINETVPNRFSPKSPDKAHLNLHINSLELGDSAVYFCASSQGVAGATEAFFGQGTRLTVV.

The chain carries TRBV7-2 and TRBJ2-5, with 8 bases fitting TRBD1. The J call may be in error: the DNA end matches TRBJ2-7 better. CDR3 size: 15 residues. Per germline, CDR1 SGHTA and CDR2 FQGNSA. In DNA, the CDR3 is TGTGCCAGCAGCTCCCAGACAGGGGCCACCTACGAGCAGTACTTC. Translating gives CASSSQTGATYEQYF.

The chain joins TRBV4-3 to TRBJ1-2; D perhaps matches TRBD1 (6 bases). V shed 0 bases and J shed 6 bases, with 17 bases lying between them. CDR1 is LGHNA, CDR2 YSLEER, per germline. The CDR3 consists of 16 residues. CDR3 sequence reads: CASSQEALLSGDGYTF. CDR3 DNA: TGCGCCAGCAGCCAAGAAGCCCTCTTATCAGGGGATGGCTACACCTTC.

The chain is built from TRBV28 and TRBJ2-7, with 11 bases aligning to TRBD2. Judging by the DNA end, TRBJ2-1 fits better; the J call may be wrong. Germline lookup yields CDR1 MDHEN and CDR2 SYDVKM. The CDR3 is 15 amino acids. The CDR3, as DNA: TGTGCCAGCAGTTTGGTAGCGGGAGGGCCGGGTGAGCAGTTCTTC. This sequence encodes CASSLVAGGPGEQFF.

This clonotype was detected only a few times. This rearrangement joins TRBV13 to TRBJ2-1; D may be TRBD1 or TRBD2 (6 bases each). Germline V gene sequence: CDR1 PRHDT, CDR2 FYEKMQ (reference sequence). The ends were cut back, 8 bases at V and 5 bases at J, with 13 bases in the middle. The CDR3 runs 13 residues. CDR3 sequence: CASFQRGDNEQFF. Here the CDR3 DNA reads TGTGCCAGCTTCCAGAGGGGGGACAATGAGCAGTTCTTC.

This clonotype was observed a few times. The chain couples TRBV7-3 to TRBJ2-1, with 9 positions matching TRBD2. The V gene's germline CDR1 is SGHTA and CDR2 FQGTGA. The CDR3 extends over 14 amino acids. The trim removed 4 bases at V and 8 bases at J, leaving 6 bases unmatched. CDR3 sequence: CASSSLAGPDEQFF. The CDR3 bases are TGTGCCAGCAGCTCCCTAGCGGGACCGGATGAGCAGTTCTTC.

This clonotype has only a few counts. The V gene is TRBV28, the J gene TRBJ2-7, with 11 positions matching TRBD1. There are 15 residues in the CDR3. V was clipped by 5 bases and J by 3 bases; unmatched bases: 6. Germline V CDR1 and CDR2: MDHEN, SYDVKM. The CDR3 region is CASSRQGTGGYEQYF. DNA for the CDR3: TGTGCCAGCAGTCGCCAAGGGACAGGGGGCTACGAGCAGTACTTC.

V and J are TRBV4-3 and TRBJ2-2, with 9 bases aligning to TRBD2. V gave up 6 bases and J gave up 1 base; unmatched junction bases: 6. Germline V lookup: CDR1 LGHNA, CDR2 YSLEER. The CDR3 totals 16 residues. CDR3 nucleotides: TGCGCCAGCAGGAGAACGACTAGCGGGAACACCGGGGAGCTGTTTTTT. Translated, it gives CASRRTTSGNTGELFF.

This clonotype was seen a few times. The chain employs TRBV6-2 or TRBV6-3 and TRBJ2-7; no clear D. Germline V lookup: CDR1 MNHEY, CDR2 SVGEGT. The CDR3 has 15 residues. Trimming took 0 bases from V and 1 from J, leaving 10 bases between them. CDR3 loop: CASSYSNWRSYEQYF. The CDR3 region has the DNA TGTGCCAGCAGTTACTCGAATTGGCGGTCCTACGAGCAGTACTTC.

The chain has TRBV3-1 and TRBJ2-5; tentatively, D is TRBD2 (5 bases). Matching the DNA end better, TRBJ2-7 makes the J call doubtful. The germline gives CDR1 LGHDT, CDR2 YNNKEL (reference sequence). This CDR3 spans 14 amino acids. CDR3 in DNA: TGTGCCAGCAGACTGGGTGAGGGAGCTGGCGAGCAGTACTTC. Translated: CASRLGEGAGEQYF.

The sample holds many counts of this clonotype. The chain couples TRBV2 to TRBJ2-7; 8 bases agree with TRBD1. The CDR3 sequence is 13 residues long. V shed 6 bases and J 2 bases; nucleotides not matched to a gene: 3. Germline CDR1 and CDR2: SNHLY and FYNNEI. CDR3 nucleotides: TGTGCCAGCAGGGACAGGGTTCCCTACGAGCAGTACTTC. It translates to CASRDRVPYEQYF.

This clonotype has only one observation. The chain couples TRBV4-1 to TRBJ2-5; TRBD1 might be the D (5 bases). The germline V gene encodes CDR1 MGHRA and CDR2 YSYEKL. Trimming removed 0 bases from V and 5 bases from J, with 10 bases in between. This CDR3 spans 14 amino acids. The CDR3 loop reads CASSQDWGIETQYF. CDR3 bases: TGCGCCAGCAGCCAAGACTGGGGCATTGAGACCCAGTACTTC.

The rearrangement links TRBV28 to TRBJ2-4; TRBD1 agrees at 11 bases. V was pared by 4 bases and J by 8 bases, with 10 bases of the junction left unmatched. The CDR3 loop spans 16 amino acids. The germline V gene has CDR1 MDHEN and CDR2 SYDVKM. This CDR3 is CASSSGQGAFMDIQYF. The CDR3 DNA sequence: TGTGCCAGCAGTTCAGGACAGGGGGCATTTATGGACATTCAGTACTTC.

This clonotype was seen a few times. The chain couples TRBV7-9 to TRBJ2-7; 10 bases line up with TRBD1. The CDR3 sequence is 17 residues long. CDR1 SEHNR and CDR2 FQNEAQ come from the germline V gene (reference sequence). V lost 5 bases, J lost 6 bases, and 16 bases stayed unmatched. The chain's CDR3 is CASSPPLSGQGPLEQYF. The CDR3 coding sequence is TGTGCCAGCAGCCCCCCCCTTTCGGGACAGGGGCCCCTCGAGCAGTACTTC.

Only a few counts were recorded for this clonotype. This chain connects TRBV7-9 to TRBJ2-3; 8 bases fit TRBD2. Germline CDR1 and CDR2: SEHNR and FQNEAQ (reference sequence). V was clipped by 1 base and J by 4 bases; unmatched bases: 7. This CDR3 has 16 residues. CDR3 amino acids: CASSLGLAGPADTQYF. CDR3 sequence (DNA): TGTGCCAGCAGCTTAGGGCTAGCGGGCCCGGCAGATACGCAGTATTTT.

A few counts support this clonotype. The chain links TRBV6-6 to TRBJ1-2; a weak D match, TRBD1 (6 bases). Deletions cut 7 bases from V and 4 bases from J, with 10 bases between. The germline V gene has CDR1 MNHNY and CDR2 SVGAGI (reference sequence). The length of the CDR3 is 12 residues. In nucleotides, the CDR3 is TGTGCCAGCACTGAGGACAGCTATGGCTACACCTTC. As protein: CASTEDSYGYTF.

The V gene is TRBV7-2, the J gene TRBJ2-5; 7 bases agree with TRBD2. The DNA end is a closer match to TRBJ2-1, so the J assignment may be wrong. Germline CDR1 SGHTA, CDR2 FQGNSA. This CDR3 contains 14 residues. The CDR3 region has the DNA TGTGCCAGCTTCCCAGCGGGAAGAATCAATGAGCAGTTCTTC. Translation gives CASFPAGRINEQFF.

This clonotype was detected only a few times. The CDR3 DNA reads TGCGCCAGCAGCCAAGATCTCCCAGACCGGTCCTACAATGAGCAGTTCTTC. Protein: CASSQDLPDRSYNEQFF. This chain connects TRBV4-3 to TRBJ2-1; no clear D. V lost 0 bases and J lost 1, with 13 bases in between. The CDR3 sequence is 17 residues long. Germline loops: CDR1 LGHNA, CDR2 YSLEER.

This clonotype was seen a few times. CDR3 sequence reads: CASSPSRATNEKLFF. The CDR3, as DNA: TGTGCCAGCAGTCCCTCCAGGGCAACTAATGAAAAACTGTTTTTT. The chain combines TRBV6-5 with TRBJ1-4, with D possibly TRBD1 on 5 matching bases. Trimming shortened V by 5 bases and J by 0 bases, and 10 bases separated the two germline ends. Germline assignment: CDR1 MNHEY and CDR2 SVGAGI. CDR3 length equals 15 residues.

In its sample, this clonotype was seen a few times. The V call is TRBV7-2, the J call TRBJ2-3; 11 nucleotides align to TRBD2. Germline assignment: CDR1 SGHTA and CDR2 FQGNSA. The CDR3 contains 18 residues. J gave up 2 bases and V 5 bases, and 12 bases lay outside the gene matches. The CDR3 is CASSAQSGTSGLTDTQYF. As DNA, the CDR3 is TGTGCCAGCAGCGCCCAAAGTGGGACTAGCGGACTCACAGATACGCAGTATTTT.

The table lists this clonotype with a few counts. This chain joins TRBV3-1 and TRBJ2-3, with TRBD2 identical over 8 bases. CDR1 is LGHDT and CDR2 is YNNKEL in the germline V gene (reference sequence). The V and J ends lost 0 bases and 4 bases, in that order; junction bases with no gene match: 21. This CDR3 is 21 amino acids long. DNA for the CDR3: TGTGCCAGCAGCCAAGACCGAGAGGAGACCAGCGGGAGAGTGCAGGCAGATACGCAGTATTTT. It codes for CASSQDREETSGRVQADTQYF.

To note about this clonotype: At one of its ends the junction is not consistent with the germline gene, which may arise from a read error. This chain links TRBV11-1 with TRBJ2-4; 8 bases line up with TRBD1. Per the germline V gene, CDR1 is SGHAT and CDR2 is FQDESV (reference sequence). This CDR3 region has 20 residues. CDR3 in DNA: TGTACCAGCAGCTTAGCCCTTGGGATGACAGGGGCTTTAGCCAAAAACATTCAGTACTTC. Encoded protein: CTSSLALGMTGALAKNIQYF.

The J gene is TRBJ2-1, the V gene TRBV6-1, with TRBD2 matching 8 bases. CDR1 MNHNS and CDR2 SASEGT come from the germline V gene. The CDR3 covers 21 residues. V lost 5 bases and J lost 4; bases outside the gene matches: 25. The CDR3: CASSLCPLPPAGVVPYNEQFF. In nucleotides, the CDR3 is TGTGCCAGCAGTCTTTGCCCCCTTCCCCCAGCGGGAGTGGTCCCATACAATGAGCAGTTCTTC.

DNA for the CDR3: TGTGCCAGCAGCTCTCGCGTACAGGCGGGGGGAGAGACCCAGTACTTC. Translating it yields CASSSRVQAGGETQYF. The chain employs TRBV7-9 and TRBJ2-5, with 8 bases lining up with TRBD2. This CDR3 comprises 16 residues. Per germline, CDR1 SEHNR and CDR2 FQNEAQ (reference sequence). The trim removed 4 bases at V and 4 bases at J, leaving 11 bases unmatched.